This TCR beta chain was obtained from a study of T cells after yellow fever vaccination. Overall study findings and caveats: Faster peaking, at day 5 versus 15, marked a secondary response that was weaker. The bulk population could contribute abundant contaminating clonotypes to FACS-sorted repertoires. The CD4 and CD8 compartments had a small share of their clonotypes in common.

Germline V gives CDR1 MDHEN, CDR2 SYDVKM. V was clipped by 6 bases and J by 14 bases; unmatched bases: 17. The CDR3 is made up of 15 amino acids. To note about this clonotype: Its antigen remains unknown.

TCR cDNA, made by 5'RACE template switching, carried an added universal primer site and UMIs. TCRdb analysed the 5' RACE reads with MiXCR anew, one entry per CDR3 protein. In the table there are tens of thousands of distinct CDR3 sequences, about 7.9% of which are singletons. The receptor was isolated from a man between 18 and 35 years old who received the YFV17D yellow fever vaccine. This chain connects TRBV28 to TRBJ2-1; TRBD2 aligns across 9 bases. Sequencing used CD8+ T cells sorted from PBMCs, obtained around 14 days after the first yellow fever vaccination. CDR3 DNA sequence: TGTGCCAGCAGCCCCCAAGGGGACGCCGGGACTAGCAAGTTCTTC. Protein sequence: CASSPQGDAGTSKFF.